This T cell receptor (beta chain) was observed in a study of cytomegalovirus exposure and HLA in healthy donors. The PCR used 60 Vbeta and 13 Jbeta primers. Measured with immunoSEQ multiplex PCR; TCRdb has only the in-frame clones, and not every one. The table lists approximately 69,000 clones, 60% to 75% of them singletons. The germline V gene has CDR1 SNHLY and CDR2 FYNNEI. The CDR3 covers 14 residues. V shed 1 base and J shed 4 bases, with 8 bases lying between them. Study outcomes and limitations: CMV serostatus was the sole immune exposure information available. The classifier, whose performance was assessed in both the original and validation cohorts, reportedly diagnosed cytomegalovirus status with high specificity and sensitivity. Later findings reportedly placed an Asian-associated ancestry cluster below the 666-donor mean for N-insertions.

This clone was seen only once. What it recognizes is unknown. The rearrangement links TRBV2 to TRBJ2-1; tentatively, D is TRBD2 (5 bases). The sample taken for sequencing was PBMCs. The receptor's source is a man aged 40-49 years in good health and CMV-seropositive. CDR3 bases: TGTGCCAGCAGTGAAGAGGACTTATACAATGAGCAGTTCTTC. Protein: CASSEEDLYNEQFF.